One sample yielded the 24 T cell receptor beta chains listed below, sequenced in a study of T cell repertoires in cytomegalovirus infection. Antigens of these TCRs are unknown. TCRdb re-derived calls from the reads in MiXCR, one entry per CDR3 protein. The table shows approximately 500,000 distinct CDR3 sequences, with about 33% occurring only once. Specimen: cultured PBMCs, collected from culture after CMV antigen stimulation. These receptors all come from a human donor in good health (CMV status not recorded). Some clones in this sample may be carry-over from other donors' samples.

V is TRBV11-2 and J is TRBJ2-7, with 8 bases that match TRBD1. The CDR3 has 14 residues. The junction had 11 bases not matched to a gene; V was cut back by 10 bases and J by 3 bases. Germline CDR1 reads SGHAT; CDR2 reads FQNNGV. The CDR3 here is CAKREGQAIYEQYV. The CDR3 nucleotides read TGTGCCAAACGCGAGGGACAGGCCATCTACGAGCAGTACGTC.

The chain carries TRBV20-1 and TRBJ2-7, with D perhaps TRBD1 or TRBD2 (5 bases each). The CDR3 length is 16 residues. The germline V and J ends were trimmed by 0 bases and 9 bases, with 24 bases remaining between them. Germline loops: CDR1 DFQATT, CDR2 SNEGSKA (reference sequence). CDR3: CSARDLIGVLRDGQYF. The CDR3 DNA reads TGCAGTGCTAGAGATCTTATTGGAGTTCTTCGGGACGGGCAGTACTTC.

This clonotype has just a few counts. The V and J genes are TRBV6-2 or TRBV6-3 and TRBJ2-7, with 9 nucleotides matching TRBD2. This CDR3 is 15 amino acids long. V gave up 2 bases and J gave up 4 bases; unmatched junction bases: 6. Germline-derived CDR1 and CDR2 are MNHEY and SVGEGT. This CDR3 reads CASSYLLAGSYEQYF. CDR3 coding DNA: TGTGCCAGCAGTTACCTTCTAGCGGGATCGTACGAGCAGTACTTC.

The chain has TRBV15 and TRBJ2-1; a weak D match, TRBD2 (6 bases). CDR3 size: 15 residues. Trimming cost V 3 bases and J 6 bases, with 15 bases left between them. The germline V gene encodes CDR1 LNHNV and CDR2 YYDKDF (reference sequence). The CDR3 region is CATSRRGGGTNEQFF. CDR3 DNA: TGTGCCACCAGCAGGAGGGGAGGAGGGACCAATGAGCAGTTCTTC. The variable domain in full, completed from reference TRBV15 and TRBJ2-1, reads DAMVIQNPRYQVTQFGKPVTLSCSQTLNHNVMYWYQQKSSQAPKLLFHYYDKDFNNEADTPDNFQSRRPNTSFCFLDIRSPGLGDTAMYLCATSRRGGGTNEQFFGPGTRLTVL.

The chain recombines TRBV4-3 with TRBJ2-3, with TRBD1 as a possible D gene (5 bases). The CDR3 consists of 15 residues. V was cut by 1 base and J by 4 bases, with 12 bases left in between. Germline values: CDR1 LGHNA, CDR2 YSLEER. In DNA form, the CDR3 reads TGCGCCAGCAGCCAAGGTGGGGCAGGGTCAGATACGCAGTATTTT. Amino acid sequence: CASSQGGAGSDTQYF.

This clonotype was found a few times. This chain connects TRBV6-2 or TRBV6-3 to TRBJ2-7; D is perhaps TRBD1 (6 bases). This CDR3 contains 15 residues. V gave up 5 bases and J gave up 4 bases, with 18 bases separating them. Per germline, CDR1 MNHEY and CDR2 SVGEGT. The CDR3 DNA follows: TGTGCCAGCAGTCTGGGGACAACGACTCTATACGAGCAGTACGTC. Protein sequence: CASSLGTTTLYEQYV.

The V and J genes are TRBV7-9 and TRBJ2-7; 7 nucleotides align to TRBD1. J was trimmed by 2 bases and V by 4 bases; bases with no gene match: 17. Germline V gene lookup returns CDR1 SEHNR and CDR2 FQNEAQ (reference sequence). This CDR3 region has 18 residues. The CDR3 loop is CASSSSTLKTGQPYEQYF. DNA of the CDR3: TGTGCCAGCAGCTCCAGTACCCTTAAGACAGGGCAACCCTACGAGCAGTACTTC.

The sample holds one count of this clonotype. The rearrangement uses TRBV3-1 and TRBJ2-1; D is ambiguous. The germline gives CDR1 LGHDT, CDR2 YNNKEL (reference sequence). The CDR3 sequence is 11 residues long. Trimming left V 7 bases short and J 8 bases short, with 9 bases between. The CDR3 nucleotides read TGTGCCAGCAAGGTCGGCGATGAGCAGTTCTTC. It yields the protein CASKVGDEQFF.

The rearrangement uses TRBV5-4 and TRBJ2-1; TRBD2 might be the D (6 bases). The CDR3 totals 16 residues. Trimming cost V 2 bases and J 6 bases, with 18 bases left between them. From germline, CDR1 is SGHNT and CDR2 YYREEE (reference sequence). CDR3 DNA sequence: TGTGCCAGCAGCTTCAATCAACGGGAGCCAATCAATGAGCAGTTCTTC. This encodes CASSFNQREPINEQFF.

The chain uses TRBV6-1 and TRBJ2-7, with no clear D. The V end lost 1 base, the J end lost 1 base, and 8 bases lay between the germline ends. The CDR3 is 14 amino acids. From germline, CDR1 is MNHNS and CDR2 SASEGT. The CDR3 here is CASSEDRMSYEQYV. CDR3 DNA sequence: TGTGCCAGCAGTGAAGACCGAATGTCCTACGAGCAGTACGTC.

This rearrangement joins TRBV19 to TRBJ2-2; tentative D call: TRBD2 (5 bases). Germline V gives CDR1 LNHDA, CDR2 SQIVND (reference sequence). CDR3 length equals 14 residues. The V and J ends lost 7 bases and 0 bases respectively, with 9 bases between them. CDR3 in DNA: TGTGCCAGTATCCGGACTTCGAACACCGGGGAGCTGTTTTTT. Translating gives CASIRTSNTGELFF.

The V call is TRBV4-1, the J call TRBJ2-7, with 14 bases lining up with TRBD2. Germline loops: CDR1 MGHRA, CDR2 YSYEKL. The CDR3 has 16 residues. After removal of 2 bases from V and 5 bases from J, the junction contained 5 bases not matched to a gene. CDR3 sequence reads: CASSQTRLAGGDEQYF. In nucleotides, the CDR3 is TGCGCCAGCAGCCAAACGAGACTAGCGGGAGGGGACGAGCAGTACTTC.

The V call is TRBV6-5, the J call TRBJ2-3, with D possibly called TRBD1 or TRBD2 (5 bases each). The germline gives CDR1 MNHEY, CDR2 SVGAGI. Trimming took off 5 bases at V and 5 bases at J, with 11 bases between the two ends. The CDR3 loop spans 13 amino acids. The CDR3 DNA reads as TGTGCCAGCAGTGGCCTTGGGGGAGATACGCAGTATTTT. This codes for CASSGLGGDTQYF.

In the case of this clonotype: A much larger clone sits a single nucleotide away, making a read error possible. J is TRBJ2-1 and V is TRBV7-2, with TRBD1 matching 7 bases. CDR3 size: 16 residues. Germline V CDR1 and CDR2: SGHTA, FQGNSA. Trimming at V came to 6 bases and at J to 9 bases, leaving 17 bases not matched to a gene. The CDR3 is CASRIRGTGNRGEQFF. DNA of the CDR3: TGTGCCAGCAGAATAAGGGGTACAGGGAACAGGGGTGAGCAGTTCTTC.

The chain has TRBV15 and TRBJ2-1; 12 bases are shared with TRBD2. Per the germline V gene, CDR1 is LNHNV and CDR2 is YYDKDF (reference sequence). The CDR3 is made up of 17 amino acids. J gave up 7 bases and V 0 bases, and 7 bases lay outside the gene matches. CDR3 sequence: CATSRELAGGLGNEQFF. CDR3 coding DNA: TGTGCCACCAGCAGAGAACTAGCGGGAGGACTCGGGAATGAGCAGTTCTTC.

The gene calls are TRBV6-5 and TRBJ1-5; D may be TRBD1 (6 bases). The V gene's germline CDR1 is MNHEY and CDR2 SVGAGI. The CDR3 is 15 residues long. V lost 6 bases and J 2 bases, leaving 14 bases between the germline ends. In nucleotides, the CDR3 is TGTGCCAGCAGAGCGACAGGTTCGGGCAATCAGCCCCAGCATTTT. Amino acids: CASRATGSGNQPQHF.

The chain has TRBV25-1 and TRBJ2-7, with TRBD2 matching over 14 bases. Germline V gives CDR1 MGHDK, CDR2 SYGVNS. The CDR3 sequence is 19 residues long. V lost 6 bases and J lost 3; bases outside the gene matches: 16. The CDR3 protein is CASSPSSGLAGGTLYEQYF. Here the CDR3 DNA reads TGTGCCAGCAGCCCCTCTAGTGGACTAGCGGGAGGCACGCTCTACGAGCAGTACTTC.

This clonotype appeared a few times. V gene TRBV7-2 combines with J gene TRBJ2-7; D gene unclear. Germline V gene lookup returns CDR1 SGHTA and CDR2 FQGNSA. The CDR3 length is 13 residues. V lost 5 bases and J lost 12, with 20 bases in between. The CDR3, as DNA: TGTGCCAGCAGCAATCTTGGACGCGACAACACGTACTTC. Residues: CASSNLGRDNTYF.

This sequence joins TRBV5-8 and TRBJ2-3; D gene uncertain. V was pared by 4 bases and J by 4 bases, with 10 bases between. In germline, CDR1 is SGHTS, CDR2 YDEGEE. This CDR3 comprises 13 residues. The DNA of the CDR3 is TGTGCCAGCAGCAACCGAGGCCCAGATACGCAGTATTTT. Protein product: CASSNRGPDTQYF.

This clonotype was observed a handful of times. This chain joins TRBV2 and TRBJ1-5; 7 nucleotides line up with TRBD1. V dropped 7 bases and J dropped 1; count of bases not matched to a gene: 7. Germline CDR1 is SNHLY and CDR2 is FYNNEI. The length of the CDR3 is 15 residues. The CDR3 DNA is TGTGCCAGCAAAACGACAGGGATGAGCAATCAGCCCCAGCATTTT. Amino acid sequence: CASKTTGMSNQPQHF.

This clonotype has a count of ten or more. This chain joins TRBV7-8 and TRBJ2-7; 13 bases match TRBD2. This CDR3 has 20 residues. Germline assignment: CDR1 SGHVS and CDR2 FQNEAQ. After removal of 1 base from V and 0 bases from J, the junction contained 12 bases not matched to a gene. The CDR3 DNA follows: TGTGCCAGCAGCTTAGTGCGCTCGGGACTAGCGGGATCTAGCTCCTACGAGCAGTACGTC. Its protein product is CASSLVRSGLAGSSSYEQYV.

The rearrangement uses TRBV11-1 and TRBJ1-2; 7 positions agree with TRBD1. Trimming cost V 6 bases and J 5 bases; bases outside gene matches: 12. The CDR3 sequence is 15 residues long. Germline V gene data show CDR1 as SGHAT and CDR2 as FQDESV (reference sequence). CDR3 region: CASSSRQGSVYGYTF. In DNA form, the CDR3 reads TGTGCCAGCAGTTCGCGACAGGGCTCGGTGTATGGCTACACCTTC.

A word on this clonotype: A much more abundant neighbour one base away suggests this may be a read error. This chain uses TRBV7-2 with TRBJ2-1; D gene unclear. Germline CDR1 and CDR2: SGHTA and FQGNSA. V dropped 5 bases and J dropped 7 bases, with 18 bases sitting between them. The CDR3 is 15 residues long. This CDR3 reads CASSAAGSSANEQFF. Written as DNA, the CDR3 is TGTGCCAGCAGCGCTGCTGGCAGTTCGGCGAATGAGCAGTTCTTC.

V usage is TRBV12-3 or TRBV12-4 and J usage is TRBJ1-2, with 9 positions matching TRBD1. The CDR3 runs to 15 residues. With 5 bases clipped from V and 4 bases from J, the junction kept 8 bases outside the gene matches. This CDR3 reads CASSAATGGIYGYTF. In nucleotides, the CDR3 is TGTGCCAGCAGTGCGGCGACAGGGGGGATCTATGGCTACACCTTC.